This TCR beta chain appears in the sequencing data of a study of PD-L1 blockade in urothelial cancer. Looking at the study overall: The patients had undergone anywhere from 0 to 3 prior chemotherapy regimens. Reported median T cell count for blood samples was around 150,000.

Sample time point: pretreatment peripheral blood. Patient disease was locally advanced or metastatic urothelial carcinoma. Each patient supplied 1 to 8 pretreatment and on-treatment samples. The assay was immunoSEQ multiplex PCR, and TCRdb's table has in-frame clones only and misses some. The data contain more than 75,000 clones, 65% to 85% of them singletons. The V gene lost 2 bases and the J gene lost 7 bases, with 24 bases spanning the gap. The CDR3 is 18 residues long. CDR1 is LGHNA, CDR2 YSLEER, per germline. This sample comprised PBMCs, obtained around atezolizumab (anti-PD-L1) treatment. The chain has TRBV4-3 and TRBJ2-4; possible D gene TRBD2, 5 bases. This clonotype originated in a man in his sixties with urothelial cancer. The CDR3 nucleotides read TGCGCCAGCAGCCAACGACTTGGCTCTCAAGGAGGTGACAACATTCAGTACTTC. Translated: CASSQRLGSQGGDNIQYF.